These T cell receptor beta chains were read from a single sample in a study of blood T cell repertoires in COVID-19. Clones were sequenced by immunoSEQ multiplex PCR, and TCRdb holds only the in-frame ones, with some missing. The data contain hundreds of thousands of clones, around 87% of them seen just once; the ten biggest clones take up about 1.7%. Specimen: PBMCs or T cells enriched from blood (not recorded which). The source is a woman aged 18-29 years with acute COVID-19. The CDR3 runs from the conserved cysteine through the conserved F or W. The order of the fields is V gene, D gene, J gene, clone size, CDR3 DNA, CDR3 protein. The D gene is left open where the match is weak. Clone size, where shown, is once, few, many, or a class for clones that have expanded.

TRBV2	NA	TRBJ1-2	once	TGTGCCAGCAGTGAGGTCGGCCGGGACACCTTC	CASSEVGRDTF
TRBV28	TRBD2	TRBJ2-1	NA	TGTGCCAGCAGTTTAGCGGGAGGAACCAATGAGCAGTTCTTC	CASSLAGGTNEQFF
TRBV21-1	NA	TRBJ1-4	once	TGTGCCAGCCGACCGGGACAGCTTATAAGGGATGAAAAACTGTTTTTT	CASRPGQLIRDEKLFF
TRBV6-5	TRBD1	TRBJ2-7	NA	TGTGCCAGCAAGGGACAGGGGAATCTACTCTACGAGCAGTACTTC	CASKGQGNLLYEQYF
TRBV27	TRBD1	TRBJ1-5	NA	TGTGCCAGCAGCGTAGGCAGGGGGCAGGGTCGTAGCAATCAGCCCCAGCATTTT	CASSVGRGQGRSNQPQHF
TRBV27	NA	TRBJ2-4	NA	TGTGCCAGCAGTTTTGGGGGCCGAGCCAAAAACATTCAGTACTTC	CASSFGGRAKNIQYF
TRBV7-8	NA	TRBJ1-1	NA	TGTGCCAGCAGCCGTCGGACAGCGAACACTGAAGCTTTCTTT	CASSRRTANTEAFF
TRBV15	NA	TRBJ1-4	NA	TGTGCCACCAGCAGAGTGATAGTTGCAACTAATGAAAAACTGTTTTTT	CATSRVIVATNEKLFF
TRBV7-2	TRBD1	TRBJ2-7	NA	TGTGCCAGCAGCCCGCAGACAGGGCGCTACGAGCAGTACTTC	CASSPQTGRYEQYF
TRBV2	NA	TRBJ1-1	NA	TGTGCCAGCAGTGTGGGAGGGGGTTGGGGAGGTGAAGCTTTCTTT	CASSVGGGWGGEAFF
TRBV4-2	TRBD2	TRBJ2-7	NA	TGTGCCAGCAGCCAACTAGCGGGCTACGAGCAGTACTTC	CASSQLAGYEQYF